Below, 10 T cell receptor beta chains from the same sample are listed, as sequenced in a study of post-analysis software for immune sequencing data. Built from TCR beta cDNA, the libraries had unique molecular identifiers in them. TCRdb reprocessed the PCR reads via MiXCR and lists one record per CDR3 protein. The profile shows about 810,000 distinct CDR3 sequences, around 53% of them singletons. Which antigens these TCRs recognize remains unknown. Study-wide results and limits: About five TRBV segments, including TRBV5-6, TRBV5-1 and TRBV20-1, were more frequent in patients than controls.

Sequencing used blood. These receptors were taken from a girl aged 10-17 years with multiple sclerosis.

The V and J genes are TRBV10-3 and TRBJ2-3, with a possible D match to TRBD1 (6 bases). The CDR3 totals 11 residues. V was trimmed by 9 bases and J by 3 bases, leaving 7 bases between them. Germline assignment: CDR1 ENHRY and CDR2 SYGVKD. The CDR3 DNA follows: TGTGCCATACAGGGAACAGATACGCAGTATTTT. Protein product: CAIQGTDTQYF.

This chain links TRBV29-1 with TRBJ2-7; 12 positions agree with TRBD1. CDR3 size: 14 residues. Germline V gives CDR1 SQVTM, CDR2 ANQGSEA. Trimming removed 4 bases from V and 3 bases from J; junction bases left unmatched: 4. The CDR3 is CSVVGDRGLYEQYF. The CDR3 DNA reads TGCAGCGTTGTTGGGGACAGGGGGCTCTACGAGCAGTACTTC.

CDR3 bases: TGTGCCAGCAGCTGGACAGGGGGGGATCTTGGCTACACCTTC. Its translation is CASSWTGGDLGYTF. The chain carries TRBV5-5 and TRBJ1-2, with 10 bases lining up with TRBD1. Trimming cost V 3 bases and J 7 bases; bases outside gene matches: 6. This CDR3 has 14 residues. Germline CDR1 SGHKS, CDR2 YYEKEE (reference sequence). Based on the CDR3 plus reference TRBV5-5 and TRBJ1-2, the full variable domain is DAGVTQSPTHLIKTRGQQVTLRCSPISGHKSVSWYQQVLGQGPQFIFQYYEKEERGRGNFPDRFSARQFPNYSSELNVNALLLGDSALYLCASSWTGGDLGYTFGSGTRLTVV.

The chain links TRBV10-3 to TRBJ2-3; tentatively, D is TRBD1 (6 bases). Trimming removed 4 bases from V and 6 bases from J, with 11 bases in between. This CDR3 has 13 residues. The germline V gene encodes CDR1 ENHRY and CDR2 SYGVKD. The CDR3 nucleotides are TGTGCCATCAGTGTTACAGACAGGGATACGCAGTATTTT. The encoded protein is CAISVTDRDTQYF.

The rearrangement joins TRBV6-5 to TRBJ2-1; D possibly uses TRBD1 or TRBD2 (5 bases each). The CDR3 runs 14 residues. Germline CDR1 and CDR2: MNHEY and SVGAGI. The germline V and J ends were trimmed by 0 bases and 4 bases, with 7 bases remaining between them. In DNA form, the CDR3 reads TGTGCCAGCAGTTACTCGGGACGGTACAATGAGCAGTTCTTC. Its protein product is CASSYSGRYNEQFF.

The chain couples TRBV5-1 to TRBJ2-4; 7 positions match TRBD2. CDR1 is SGHRS and CDR2 is YFSETQ in the germline V gene. The CDR3 totals 15 residues. V shed 5 bases and J 8 bases; nucleotides not matched to a gene: 13. The CDR3 nucleotides read TGCGCCAGCAGAGGCCCGGGAAGGGAGGGGTACATTCAGTACTTC. Amino acid sequence: CASRGPGREGYIQYF.

This clonotype has a handful of counts. The chain recombines TRBV6-5 with TRBJ2-5; no definite D call. The CDR3 extends over 13 amino acids. The germline V gene has CDR1 MNHEY and CDR2 SVGAGI. Deletions cut 1 base from V and 2 bases from J, with 5 bases between. The CDR3 loop reads CASSYWSQETQYF. As DNA, the CDR3 is TGTGCCAGCAGTTACTGGAGTCAAGAGACCCAGTACTTC.

This chain connects TRBV7-2 to TRBJ2-4; TRBD1 matches 7 bases. V was clipped by 6 bases and J by 3 bases; unmatched bases: 11. The CDR3 runs 16 residues. CDR1 SGHTA and CDR2 FQGNSA come from the germline V gene. DNA of the CDR3: TGTGCCAGCAGGGACCGAGGGGGCGCCGGCAAAAACATTCAGTACTTC. Encoded protein: CASRDRGGAGKNIQYF.

This chain uses TRBV29-1 with TRBJ1-1; no reliable D call. The CDR3 has 13 residues. Looked up from germline, CDR1 is SQVTM and CDR2 is ANQGSEA. V gave up 0 bases and J gave up 3 bases, with 8 bases separating them. This CDR3 reads CSVEDRGYTEAFF. The CDR3, as DNA: TGCAGCGTTGAAGATCGGGGTTACACTGAAGCTTTCTTT.

This rearrangement joins TRBV3-1 to TRBJ1-4; D remains ambiguous. V was shortened by 3 bases and J by 7 bases, with 12 bases between the two germline ends. The CDR3 contains 14 residues. CDR1 and CDR2 (germline): LGHDT, YNNKEL (reference sequence). CDR3 residues: CASSQARRREKLFF. CDR3 bases: TGTGCCAGCAGCCAGGCGCGTAGACGTGAAAAACTGTTTTTT.